A selection of T cell receptor beta chains follows, all from one sample in a study of blood T cell repertoires in COVID-19. Generated by immunoSEQ multiplex PCR, the TCRdb table keeps only in-frame clones and is missing some. The repertoire holds approximately 460,000 clones, roughly 87% seen once, with over 0.7% in the top ten. Material: peripheral blood. All receptors derive from a man between 18 and 35 years old with COVID-19, enrolled during active disease. CDR3s include the opening cysteine and the closing phenylalanine or tryptophan. Fields, in order: V gene, clone size, J gene, D gene, CDR3 length, CDR3 protein, CDR3 DNA. D genes are given only for firm matches. Rows give clone size only sometimes, using once, few, many, or a class for an expanded clone.

TRBV6-5	NA	TRBJ2-5	TRBD2	13	CASRGLAAETQYF	TGTGCCAGCAGGGGACTAGCGGCAGAGACCCAGTACTTC
TRBV7-2	once	TRBJ1-2	TRBD1	14	CASSPPGQGIGYTF	TGTGCCAGCAGCCCTCCGGGACAGGGAATTGGCTACACCTTC
TRBV20-1	NA	TRBJ2-7	TRBD2	14	CSASIPSGSYEQYF	TGCAGTGCTAGTATACCGAGCGGGAGCTACGAGCAGTACTTC
TRBV7-9	NA	TRBJ1-4	NA	12	CAVRSGNEKLFF	TGTGCCGTGAGATCCGGTAATGAAAAACTGTTTTTT
TRBV30	NA	TRBJ1-1	NA	13	CAWSHGGGTEAFF	TGTGCCTGGAGCCACGGAGGCGGCACTGAAGCTTTCTTT
TRBV10-2	NA	TRBJ2-7	NA	14	CASKNFLTDYEQYF	TGCGCCAGCAAGAACTTCCTCACAGACTACGAGCAGTACTTC
TRBV9	NA	TRBJ2-5	TRBD1	14	CASSQRGLGETQYF	TGTGCCAGCAGTCAGAGGGGGCTCGGAGAGACCCAGTACTTC
TRBV5-4	NA	TRBJ2-5	NA	14	CASSLKAAEETQYF	TGTGCCAGCAGCTTGAAAGCCGCCGAAGAGACCCAGTACTTC
TRBV4-2	NA	TRBJ2-7	TRBD2	15	CASSAELAGGHEQYF	TGTGCCAGCAGCGCCGAACTAGCGGGAGGCCACGAGCAGTACTTC
TRBV5-1	NA	TRBJ2-7	NA	11	CASAGAYEQYF	TGCGCCAGCGCCGGGGCCTACGAGCAGTACTTC
TRBV11-3	NA	TRBJ2-2	NA	16	CASSQTTGTNTGELFF	TGTGCCAGCAGCCAAACGACAGGAACTAACACCGGGGAGCTGTTTTTT
TRBV19	NA	TRBJ1-5	NA	12	CASSIDLQPQHF	TGTGCCAGTAGTATAGATCTTCAGCCCCAGCATTTT
TRBV12-3/TRBV12-4	few	TRBJ2-2	TRBD1	12	CASRDRAGELFF	TGTGCCAGCAGAGACAGGGCCGGGGAGCTGTTTTTT
TRBV4-1	NA	TRBJ2-7	NA	15	CASSQRVGSAYEQYF	TGCGCCAGCAGCCAAAGGGTGGGGAGCGCCTACGAGCAGTACTTC
TRBV27	NA	TRBJ2-1	NA	14	CASRSLGQYNEQFF	TGTGCCAGCAGATCCCTCGGACAGTACAATGAGCAGTTCTTC
TRBV19	once	TRBJ2-2	TRBD2	17	CATKLAGGPLGTGELFF	TGTGCCACTAAACTAGCGGGGGGGCCTCTTGGCACCGGGGAGCTGTTTTTT
TRBV12-5	NA	TRBJ1-3	NA	14	CASGTGSNGNTIYF	TGTGCTAGTGGTACAGGGTCAAACGGAAACACCATATATTTT
TRBV11-3	NA	TRBJ1-3	NA	16	CASSKKVRGSGNTIYF	TGTGCCAGCAGCAAAAAGGTGCGGGGCTCTGGAAACACCATATATTTT
TRBV5-4	NA	TRBJ2-2	NA	13	CASSFAFTGELFF	TGTGCCAGCAGCTTTGCGTTCACCGGGGAGCTGTTTTTT
TRBV7-9	NA	TRBJ2-3	NA	16	CASSLGLRVSTDTQYF	TGTGCCAGCAGCTTAGGGTTGCGCGTTAGCACAGATACGCAGTATTTT
TRBV19	NA	TRBJ2-7	NA	12	CASRHGNSEQYF	TGTGCCAGTAGACACGGGAATAGCGAGCAGTACTTC
TRBV5-8	NA	TRBJ1-6	NA	16	CASSYRIESYNSPLHF	TGTGCCAGCAGCTACAGGATTGAATCCTATAATTCACCCCTCCACTTT
TRBV19	NA	TRBJ2-2	TRBD1	16	CASSATGGINTGELFF	TGTGCCAGTAGTGCCACAGGGGGGATAAACACCGGGGAGCTGTTTTTT
TRBV11-2	NA	TRBJ2-7	TRBD2	15	CASSLRTSGGFEQYF	TGTGCCAGCAGCCTCCGGACTAGCGGGGGGTTCGAGCAGTACTTC
TRBV11-3	NA	TRBJ2-5	NA	14	CASSSRQIQETQYF	TGTGCCAGCAGCAGCAGACAGATTCAAGAGACCCAGTACTTC
TRBV29-1	NA	TRBJ2-3	NA	13	CSVVGRLTDTQYF	TGCAGCGTTGTAGGCAGGCTAACAGATACGCAGTATTTT
TRBV5-1	NA	TRBJ2-5	TRBD1	16	CASSLGRQGRKETQYF	TGCGCCAGCAGCTTGGGTAGACAGGGTAGGAAAGAGACCCAGTACTTC
TRBV2	NA	TRBJ2-5	TRBD2	14	CASRASGTQETQYF	TGTGCCAGCAGGGCCAGCGGGACCCAAGAGACCCAGTACTTC
TRBV29-1	NA	TRBJ2-5	TRBD1	12	CSGKTGEETQYF	TGCAGCGGAAAGACAGGGGAAGAGACCCAGTACTTC
TRBV24-1	NA	TRBJ2-1	TRBD2	14	CATSESGRYNEQFF	TGTGCCACCAGCGAAAGCGGGAGGTACAATGAGCAGTTCTTC